This TCR beta chain originates from a study of T and B cells in COVID-19 patients. Study information: Blood was sampled from COVID-19 patients who were either actively infected or recovered. Most recovered patients had mild to moderate COVID-19 treated as outpatients. Comorbidities linked to unfavorable COVID-19 outcome were present in about 90% of the roughly 20 active-infection patients.

BIOMED2 TRB-A/B primer pools were used in multiplex TRB PCR. Via MiXCR, TCRdb re-called the multiplex PCR reads, giving one row per CDR3 protein. Here the sample spans around 2,900 distinct CDR3 sequences, roughly 26% being singletons. By its share, this clonotype is medium-sized (0.01 to 0.1%). The germline CDR1 and CDR2 sequences are SGHNT and YENEEA. The CDR3 contains 15 residues. Germline trimming cut 5 bases from V and 4 bases from J; bases unmatched to any gene: 4. TRB was amplified from about 260-540 ng of blood genomic DNA. Material: blood. This clonotype originated in a human donor with active COVID-19. V is TRBV11-3 and J is TRBJ2-5, with TRBD2 matching over 13 bases. CDR3 coding DNA: TGTGCCAGCAGCCTGCGGACTAGCGGGGGAGAGACCCAGTACTTC. Its protein is CASSLRTSGGETQYF.